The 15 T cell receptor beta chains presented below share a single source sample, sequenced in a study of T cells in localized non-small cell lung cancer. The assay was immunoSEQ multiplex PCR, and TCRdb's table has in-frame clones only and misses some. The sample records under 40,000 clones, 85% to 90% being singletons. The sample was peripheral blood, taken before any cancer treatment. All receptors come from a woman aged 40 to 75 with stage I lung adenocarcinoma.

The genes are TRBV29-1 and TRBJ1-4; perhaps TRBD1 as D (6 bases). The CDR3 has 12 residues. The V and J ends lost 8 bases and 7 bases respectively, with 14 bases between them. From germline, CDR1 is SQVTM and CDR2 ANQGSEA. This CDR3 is CSHRDPSEKLFF. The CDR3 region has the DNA TGCAGCCACAGGGATCCGAGTGAAAAACTGTTTTTT.

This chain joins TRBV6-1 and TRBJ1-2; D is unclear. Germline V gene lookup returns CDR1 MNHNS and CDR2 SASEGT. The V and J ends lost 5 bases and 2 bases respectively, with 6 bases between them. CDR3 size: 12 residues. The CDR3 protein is CASSQANYGYTF. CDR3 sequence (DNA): TGTGCCAGCAGTCAGGCCAACTATGGCTACACCTTC.

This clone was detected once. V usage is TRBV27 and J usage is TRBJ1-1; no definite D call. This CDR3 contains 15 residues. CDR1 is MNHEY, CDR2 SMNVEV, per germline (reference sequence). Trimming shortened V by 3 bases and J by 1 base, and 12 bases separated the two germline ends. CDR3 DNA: TGTGCCAGCAGTTTGGGATTGAGCGGGAACACTGAAGCTTTCTTT. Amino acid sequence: CASSLGLSGNTEAFF.

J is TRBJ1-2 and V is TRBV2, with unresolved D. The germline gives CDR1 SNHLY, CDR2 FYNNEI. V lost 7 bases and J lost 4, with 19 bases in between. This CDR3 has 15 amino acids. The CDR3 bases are TGTGCCAGCAAGTCGTCCCTTGAGTCCCCCTATGGCTACACCTTC. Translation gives CASKSSLESPYGYTF.

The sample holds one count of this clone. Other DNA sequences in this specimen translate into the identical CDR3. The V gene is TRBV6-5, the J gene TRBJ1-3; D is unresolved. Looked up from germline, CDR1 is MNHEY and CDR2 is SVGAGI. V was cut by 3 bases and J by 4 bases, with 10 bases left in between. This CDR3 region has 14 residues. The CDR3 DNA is TGTGCCAGCAGTTATGGCAGGTCCGGAAACACCATATATTTT. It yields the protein CASSYGRSGNTIYF.

The CDR3 here is CASSHPLEGGYEQYF. The DNA for the CDR3 is TGTGCCAGCAGCCACCCGTTGGAAGGGGGGTACGAGCAGTACTTC. The rearrangement links TRBV7-2 to TRBJ2-7; D may be TRBD1 or TRBD2 (6 bases each). Germline CDR1 is SGHTA and CDR2 is FQGNSA. This CDR3 has 15 residues. The V gene lost 5 bases and the J gene lost 4 bases, with 18 bases spanning the gap.

The CDR3 region has the DNA TGTGCTAGTGGTTTGTCGACGGAATGGGAGACCCAGTACTTC. Translating it yields CASGLSTEWETQYF. The chain combines TRBV12-5 with TRBJ2-5; D not certain. V dropped 2 bases and J dropped 5 bases, with 12 bases sitting between them. The CDR3 length is 14 residues. Looked up from germline, CDR1 is LGHNT and CDR2 is FRNRAP.

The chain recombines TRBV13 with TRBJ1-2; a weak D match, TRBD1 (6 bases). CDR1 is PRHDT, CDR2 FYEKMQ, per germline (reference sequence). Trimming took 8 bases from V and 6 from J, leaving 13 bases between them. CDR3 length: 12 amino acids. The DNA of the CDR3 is TGTGCCAGCGTCCGGGACAAAAATGGCTACACCTTC. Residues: CASVRDKNGYTF.

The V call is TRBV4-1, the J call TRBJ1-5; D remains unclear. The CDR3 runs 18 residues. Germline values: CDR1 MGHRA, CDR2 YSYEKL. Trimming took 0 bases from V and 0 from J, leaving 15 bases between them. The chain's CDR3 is CASSQEGSGGVSNQPQHF. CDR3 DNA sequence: TGCGCCAGCAGCCAAGAGGGAAGTGGCGGAGTTAGCAATCAGCCCCAGCATTTT.

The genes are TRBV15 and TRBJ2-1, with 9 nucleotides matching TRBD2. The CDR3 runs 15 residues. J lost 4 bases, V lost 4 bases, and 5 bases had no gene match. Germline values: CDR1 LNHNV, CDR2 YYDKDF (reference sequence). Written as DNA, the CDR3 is TGTGCCACCAGCAAGATGGCGGGGGGGTACAATGAGCAGTTCTTC. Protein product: CATSKMAGGYNEQFF. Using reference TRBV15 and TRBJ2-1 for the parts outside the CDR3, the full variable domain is DAMVIQNPRYQVTQFGKPVTLSCSQTLNHNVMYWYQQKSSQAPKLLFHYYDKDFNNEADTPDNFQSRRPNTSFCFLDIRSPGLGDTAMYLCATSKMAGGYNEQFFGPGTRLTVL.

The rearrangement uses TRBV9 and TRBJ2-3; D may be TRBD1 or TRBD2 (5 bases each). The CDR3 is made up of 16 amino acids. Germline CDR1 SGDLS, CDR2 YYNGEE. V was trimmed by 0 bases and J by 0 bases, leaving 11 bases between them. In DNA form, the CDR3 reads TGTGCCAGCAGCGTAGTAGCGACAGCTAGCACAGATACGCAGTATTTT. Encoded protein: CASSVVATASTDTQYF. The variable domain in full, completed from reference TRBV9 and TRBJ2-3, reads DSGVTQTPKHLITATGQRVTLRCSPRSGDLSVYWYQQSLDQGLQFLIQYYNGEERAKGNILERFSAQQFPDLHSELNLSSLELGDSALYFCASSVVATASTDTQYFGPGTRLTVL.

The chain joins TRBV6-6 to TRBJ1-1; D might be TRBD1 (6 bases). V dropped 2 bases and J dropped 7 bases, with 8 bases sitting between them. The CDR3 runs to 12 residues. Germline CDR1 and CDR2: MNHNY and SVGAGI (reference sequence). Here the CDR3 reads CASSYTQGEAFF. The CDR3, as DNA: TGTGCCAGCAGTTACACACAGGGTGAAGCTTTCTTT.

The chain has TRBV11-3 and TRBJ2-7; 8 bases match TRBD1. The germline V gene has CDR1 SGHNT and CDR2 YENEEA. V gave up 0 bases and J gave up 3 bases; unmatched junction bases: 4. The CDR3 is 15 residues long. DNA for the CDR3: TGTGCCAGCAGCTTAGATGCAGGGGGCTACTACGAGCAGTACTTC. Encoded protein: CASSLDAGGYYEQYF.

In DNA form, the CDR3 reads TGTGCCAGCAGCTCCCCGGGCCTCGGAAACACCATATATTTT. Translating gives CASSSPGLGNTIYF. The rearrangement links TRBV7-2 to TRBJ1-3; D remains unclear. The CDR3 contains 14 residues. Germline V gene sequence: CDR1 SGHTA, CDR2 FQGNSA. V was clipped by 4 bases and J by 4 bases, with 11 bases between them. Variable domain in full (rest from reference TRBV7-2 and TRBJ1-3): GAGVSQSPSNKVTEKGKDVELRCDPISGHTALYWYRQSLGQGLEFLIYFQGNSAPDKSGLPSDRFSAERTGGSVSTLTIQRTQQEDSAVYLCASSSPGLGNTIYFGEGSWLTVV.

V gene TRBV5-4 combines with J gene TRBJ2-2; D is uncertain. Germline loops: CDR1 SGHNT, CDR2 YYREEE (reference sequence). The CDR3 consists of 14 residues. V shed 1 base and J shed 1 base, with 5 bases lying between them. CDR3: CASSLSLNTGELFF. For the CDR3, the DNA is TGTGCCAGCAGCTTGTCGCTGAACACCGGGGAGCTGTTTTTT.